A single sample is the source of the 5 T cell receptor beta chains below, sequenced in a study of CD8+ T cells in alopecia areata. Treatment in this sample: oral pan-JAK inhibitor, 5-10 mg twice daily. In each case, RNA was isolated and then reverse transcribed into cDNA as the sequencing template. Produced via immunoSEQ multiplex PCR; TCRdb's table is partial and in-frame only. In the table there are 210,000 or so clones, 66% of which are singletons. The sample in question was CD4+ T cells sorted from blood, obtained around week 44, from a patient treated with tofacitinib. These TCRs come from a human donor with alopecia areata.

This clone was counted once. The V and J genes are TRBV27 and TRBJ1-5, with D unclear. Germline V gives CDR1 MNHEY, CDR2 SMNVEV (reference sequence). CDR3 length: 13 amino acids. V shed 5 bases and J shed 6 bases, with 11 bases lying between them. Written as DNA, the CDR3 is TGTGCCAGCAGTAGGGAAGGGTCTCAGCCCCAGCATTTT. Translated: CASSREGSQPQHF.

The rearrangement uses TRBV5-6 and TRBJ1-1; TRBD1 matches 8 bases. CDR3 length equals 14 residues. Germline trimming cut 2 bases from V and 2 bases from J; bases unmatched to any gene: 2. The germline gives CDR1 SGHDT, CDR2 YYEEEE. In DNA form, the CDR3 reads TGTGCCAGCAGCTTTGGACAGGGAAACACTGAAGCTTTCTTT. Its protein is CASSFGQGNTEAFF.

With respect to this clone: Different DNA sequences within this sample yield the same CDR3. This chain connects TRBV4-3 to TRBJ1-2, with 7 bases fitting TRBD1. With V trimmed by 3 bases and J by 4 bases, 2 bases remained unmatched. CDR3 length: 13 residues. Germline V gene data show CDR1 as LGHNA and CDR2 as YSLEER. DNA of the CDR3: TGCGCCAGCAGCCAGGACAGGCTCTATGGCTACACCTTC. Protein sequence: CASSQDRLYGYTF.

V usage is TRBV29-1 and J usage is TRBJ1-1; D not certain. The CDR3 contains 13 residues. V was trimmed by 6 bases and J by 0 bases, leaving 11 bases between them. CDR1 and CDR2 (germline): SQVTM, ANQGSEA. CDR3 bases: TGCAGCGTCCACCTGCTGTTGAACACTGAAGCTTTCTTT. Its protein is CSVHLLLNTEAFF.

The chain joins TRBV23-1 to TRBJ1-1; tentatively, D is TRBD1 (6 bases). TRBV23-1 is an open reading frame whose function is uncertain. Deletions cut 7 bases from V and 3 bases from J, with 12 bases between. The CDR3 is made up of 13 amino acids. CDR3 sequence reads: CASKHHRDTEAFF. The CDR3 DNA follows: TGCGCCAGCAAGCATCACAGGGACACTGAAGCTTTCTTT.